This T cell receptor beta chain was profiled in a study of blood T cells in healthy people across ages. Germline-derived CDR1 and CDR2 are MNHEY and SVGEGT. The CDR3 has 14 amino acids. Notes on this clonotype: At one end, the junction sequence differs from germline, possibly due to a read error.

Using a J-beta primer mix together with a sample-barcoded 5' primer, a second PCR was run for roughly 7 to 11 cycles. Each CDR3 protein is one row after TCRdb ran MiXCR on the 5' RACE reads. The repertoire holds hundreds of thousands of distinct CDR3 sequences, with 20% to 25% as singletons. The receptor was isolated from a man aged 65 to 79 in good health. Sequencing was done on a sample of blood. The J gene is TRBJ2-7, the V gene TRBV6-2 or TRBV6-3; TRBD1 is a possible D gene (5 bases). CDR3: CASSYWGDSYGQYF. The CDR3 coding sequence is TGTGCCAGCAGTTACTGGGGCGACTCCTACGGGCAGTACTTC.